A selection of T cell receptor beta chains follows, all from one sample in a study of glioma-infiltrating T cells after dendritic cell vaccination. The data were produced by immunoSEQ multiplex PCR, yet TCRdb's version contains in-frame clones alone and is incomplete. Of around 23,000 clones in the sample, under 90% were seen once. This specimen consisted of blood, obtained after dendritic cell vaccination. The receptors come from a human donor with glioblastoma. Both conserved end residues are part of each CDR3. The D gene is left open where the match is weak. Clone size is given for some rows only: seen once, a few or many times, or a class if the clone is expanded.

D | J | size | V | CDR3 | DNA
NA | TRBJ1-1 | once | TRBV5-6 | CASSSGGNVNTEAFF | TGTGCCAGCAGCTCAGGAGGGAACGTCAACACTGAAGCTTTCTTT
NA | TRBJ2-5 | few | TRBV5-1 | CASSLRGFDQETQYF | TGCGCCAGCAGCTTGCGAGGTTTTGACCAAGAGACCCAGTACTTC
TRBD1 | TRBJ2-7 | NA | TRBV11-3 | CAKFRQGTYEQYF | TGTGCCAAATTTCGACAGGGGACCTACGAGCAGTACTTC
TRBD1 | TRBJ2-7 | NA | TRBV5-1 | CASSSSGTGTYEQYF | TGCGCCAGCAGCTCGTCCGGGACAGGGACCTACGAGCAGTACTTC
TRBD1 | TRBJ2-3 | NA | TRBV27 | CASSNTDRAEDTQYF | TGTGCCAGCAGCAACACGGACAGGGCTGAAGATACGCAGTATTTT
NA | TRBJ1-1 | few | TRBV25-1 | CASSPGTGTEAFF | TGTGCCAGCAGTCCTGGCACAGGGACTGAAGCTTTCTTT
NA | TRBJ1-5 | NA | TRBV19 | CASGLESWPQHF | TGTGCCAGTGGGCTCGAATCGTGGCCCCAGCATTTT
TRBD2 | TRBJ2-3 | NA | TRBV19 | CASSTRRRGGLADTQYF | TGTGCCAGTAGTACCCGGCGGCGGGGGGGCTTAGCAGATACGCAGTATTTT
TRBD1 | TRBJ1-2 | NA | TRBV19 | CASSIATGTAYGYTF | TGTGCCAGTAGTATAGCCACCGGGACAGCCTATGGCTACACCTTC
TRBD1 | TRBJ1-5 | NA | TRBV4-1 | CASSQDPSQGINQPQHF | TGCGCCAGCAGCCAAGACCCTTCACAGGGGATCAATCAGCCCCAGCATTTT
TRBD2 | TRBJ2-1 | NA | TRBV19 | CASSIGLAGLHGDEQFF | TGTGCCAGTAGTATAGGTCTAGCGGGGCTTCACGGGGATGAGCAGTTCTTC
NA | TRBJ2-3 | NA | TRBV7-6 | CASSLGLDTQYF | TGTGCCAGCAGCTTGGGACTAGATACGCAGTATTTT
NA | TRBJ1-2 | NA | TRBV7-2 | CASSPYTGSYGYTF | TGTGCCAGCAGCCCGTACACAGGGTCCTATGGCTACACCTTC
TRBD1 | TRBJ1-4 | NA | TRBV5-6 | CASSLGTGTRAEKLFF | TGTGCCAGCAGCTTGGGGACAGGGACCCGGGCTGAAAAACTGTTTTTT
NA | TRBJ1-5 | NA | TRBV7-9 | CASSADQWSQPQHF | TGTGCCAGCAGCGCCGACCAGTGGAGTCAGCCCCAGCATTTT
TRBD1 | TRBJ2-7 | NA | TRBV12-5 | CASGPGQGAREQYF | TGTGCTAGTGGACCTGGACAGGGGGCGCGCGAGCAGTACTTC
NA | TRBJ1-1 | NA | TRBV7-9 | CASSFQGSNTEAFF | TGTGCCAGCAGCTTCCAGGGGTCGAACACTGAAGCTTTCTTT
NA | TRBJ1-5 | NA | TRBV4-1 | CASSQSSTRGRQPQHF | TGCGCCAGCAGCCAATCCAGCACCAGGGGCAGACAGCCCCAGCATTTT
NA | TRBJ2-5 | NA | TRBV4-1 | CASSQGRMGARETQYF | TGCGCCAGCAGCCAAGGGCGCATGGGGGCTCGAGAGACCCAGTACTTC
TRBD2 | TRBJ2-2 | NA | TRBV7-2 | CASSLTSAAGELFF | TGTGCCAGCAGCTTAACTAGCGCCGCCGGGGAGCTGTTTTTT
NA | TRBJ1-2 | NA | TRBV10-2 | CASSESDGLTNYGYTF | TGCGCCAGCAGTGAGTCCGACGGGTTGACTAACTATGGCTACACCTTC
NA | TRBJ1-5 | NA | TRBV5-4 | CASSLAGGGEEPQHF | TGTGCCAGCAGCTTGGCCGGTGGGGGGGAAGAGCCCCAGCATTTT
TRBD1 | TRBJ1-1 | NA | TRBV5-6 | CASSLGGTGVNTEAFF | TGTGCCAGCAGCTTGGGGGGCACAGGGGTGAACACTGAAGCTTTCTTT
TRBD1 | TRBJ2-5 | once | TRBV7-8 | CASSEDPTGKQETQYF | TGTGCCAGCAGCGAAGATCCGACAGGGAAACAAGAGACCCAGTACTTC
NA | TRBJ2-7 | NA | TRBV23-1 | CASSQNIGGTSSYEQYF | TGCGCCAGCAGTCAAAATATAGGGGGAACCAGCTCCTACGAGCAGTACTTC
NA | TRBJ2-1 | NA | TRBV5-1 | CASSSLIQINEQFF | TGCGCCAGCAGCTCTTTAATACAGATCAATGAGCAGTTCTTC
NA | TRBJ1-2 | NA | TRBV5-4 | CASSFVGEGYTF | TGTGCCAGCAGCTTCGTCGGGGAAGGCTACACCTTC
TRBD2 | TRBJ2-3 | once | TRBV5-1 | CASVASGGGEGTDTQYF | TGCGCCAGCGTGGCTAGCGGGGGAGGGGAAGGCACAGATACGCAGTATTTT
TRBD1 | TRBJ2-7 | NA | TRBV23-1 | CASSRYPRAQGSREQYF | TGCGCCAGCAGTCGCTACCCCCGGGCACAGGGGTCGCGAGAGCAGTACTTC
TRBD1 | TRBJ1-6 | NA | TRBV6-6 | CASSYRDRDNSPLHF | TGTGCCAGCAGTTACCGGGACAGGGATAATTCACCCCTCCACTTT
TRBD1 | TRBJ1-6 | NA | TRBV5-3 | CARSFRIIGTDSSPLHF | TGTGCCAGAAGCTTTCGAATAATAGGGACAGACTCTTCACCCCTCCACTTT
NA | TRBJ1-4 | medium-sized | TRBV19 | CASSTPDSPTNEKLFF | TGTGCCAGTAGTACTCCGGACAGCCCAACTAATGAAAAACTGTTTTTT
TRBD1 | TRBJ2-7 | NA | TRBV18 | CASSQGQGLYEQYF | TGTGCCAGCTCGCAGGGACAGGGTTTGTACGAGCAGTACTTC
NA | TRBJ2-1 | NA | TRBV5-4 | CASSDGGTGNYNEQFF | TGTGCCAGCAGCGACGGCGGGACGGGGAACTACAATGAGCAGTTCTTC
TRBD1 | TRBJ1-6 | NA | TRBV5-1 | CASSWDRGSGSPLHF | TGCGCCAGCAGCTGGGACAGGGGTTCTGGATCACCCCTCCACTTT
TRBD1 | TRBJ1-3 | NA | TRBV5-1 | CASRTGRSGNTIYF | TGCGCCAGCAGGACAGGGCGATCTGGAAACACCATATATTTT
TRBD2 | TRBJ2-3 | few | TRBV11-2 | CASSLDLLAGLTDTQYF | TGTGCCAGCAGCTTAGATCTACTAGCGGGCCTCACAGATACGCAGTATTTT
TRBD1 | TRBJ1-2 | NA | TRBV6-5 | CASSDRDSNYGYTF | TGTGCCAGCAGTGACCGGGACAGTAACTATGGCTACACCTTC
TRBD2 | TRBJ2-3 | NA | TRBV29-1 | CSGALAVSSTDTQYF | TGCAGCGGTGCACTAGCGGTATCTAGCACAGATACGCAGTATTTT
TRBD1 | TRBJ1-2 | few | TRBV11-2 | CASSSPNFDRAARRYTF | TGTGCCAGCAGCTCCCCAAATTTCGACAGGGCAGCGCGACGCTACACCTTC
TRBD2 | TRBJ2-1 | few | TRBV5-1 | CASSSPGGVQGNEQFF | TGCGCCAGCAGCTCCCCGGGGGGGGTACAGGGCAATGAGCAGTTCTTC
NA | TRBJ2-4 | NA | TRBV6-5 | CASSFGQEGNIQYF | TGTGCCAGCAGCTTTGGACAGGAGGGGAACATTCAGTACTTC
TRBD1 | TRBJ1-2 | NA | TRBV18 | CASSPSIQGRGYGYTF | TGTGCCAGCTCACCATCTATACAGGGGCGAGGTTATGGCTACACCTTC
TRBD2 | TRBJ2-1 | NA | TRBV5-6 | CASSLGAGGSYNEQFF | TGTGCCAGCAGCTTGGGAGCGGGGGGTTCCTACAATGAGCAGTTCTTC
NA | TRBJ1-2 | NA | TRBV5-1 | CASSLAITNYGYTF | TGCGCCAGCAGCCTAGCTATAACTAACTATGGCTACACCTTC
NA | TRBJ1-1 | few | TRBV28 | CASKVRYTEAFF | TGTGCCAGCAAAGTGAGGTACACTGAAGCTTTCTTT
TRBD1 | TRBJ1-6 | NA | TRBV27 | CASRLTGGSSPLHF | TGTGCCAGCAGATTAACAGGGGGGAGTTCACCCCTCCACTTT
NA | TRBJ2-1 | NA | TRBV11-2 | CASTQMGSGPYNEQFF | TGTGCCAGCACCCAGATGGGAAGCGGACCTTACAATGAGCAGTTCTTC
NA | TRBJ1-1 | once | TRBV2 | CASSLEGLVAEAFF | TGTGCCAGCAGTCTCGAGGGCCTGGTGGCTGAAGCTTTCTTT
TRBD1 | TRBJ2-2 | NA | TRBV13 | CASSLPGQGVGGELFF | TGTGCCAGCAGCTTACCAGGACAGGGCGTTGGCGGGGAGCTGTTTTTT
NA | TRBJ1-2 | once | TRBV19 | CASSREAAPYGYTF | TGTGCCAGTAGTCGGGAGGCAGCCCCTTATGGCTACACCTTC
NA | TRBJ1-3 | NA | TRBV5-6 | CASSSGATGNTIYF | TGTGCCAGCAGCTCAGGGGCCACTGGAAACACCATATATTTT
TRBD1 | TRBJ2-1 | NA | TRBV5-1 | CASSFRQGNNEQFF | TGCGCCAGCAGCTTTCGACAGGGAAACAATGAGCAGTTCTTC
NA | TRBJ2-7 | NA | TRBV5-4 | CASSQEWSYEQYF | TGTGCCAGCAGCCAAGAGTGGAGCTACGAGCAGTACTTC
TRBD2 | TRBJ2-3 | once | TRBV30 | CAWGTSGGRRAQYF | TGTGCCTGGGGGACTAGCGGGGGGCGTAGGGCGCAGTATTTT
NA | TRBJ1-5 | NA | TRBV19 | CASRRTAHQPQHF | TGTGCCAGTCGAAGGACAGCGCATCAGCCCCAGCATTTT